Shown below are 12 T cell receptor beta chains from a single sample sequenced in a study of cytomegalovirus exposure and HLA in healthy donors. The PCR ran on 60 Vbeta and 13 Jbeta primers. The method was immunoSEQ multiplex PCR; TCRdb's version includes in-frame clones alone and lacks a portion of them. The sample holds around 150,000 clones, approximately 73% seen once. Specimen: PBMCs. These TCRs come from a man aged 45-60 years in good health and CMV-seronegative.

The genes are TRBV7-8 and TRBJ2-1; 7 bases fit TRBD1. J was trimmed by 9 bases and V by 1 base; bases with no gene match: 9. The length of the CDR3 is 15 residues. Germline CDR1 is SGHVS and CDR2 is FQNEAQ. This CDR3 is CASSLVQGQRSEQFF. As DNA, the CDR3 is TGTGCCAGCAGCTTAGTACAGGGGCAGCGCAGTGAGCAGTTCTTC.

This clone was seen once. This same CDR3 is encoded by further DNA sequences in the sample. The rearrangement links TRBV7-6 to TRBJ1-1, with D possibly matching TRBD1 (5 bases). Germline V gene sequence: CDR1 SGHVS, CDR2 FNYEAQ. The V end lost 5 bases, the J end lost 1 base, and 8 bases lay between the germline ends. The CDR3 spans 13 residues. CDR3 loop: CASSLQENTEAFF. In DNA form, the CDR3 reads TGTGCCAGCAGCCTACAGGAGAACACTGAAGCTTTCTTT. The full variable domain, its missing parts supplied by reference TRBV7-6 and TRBJ1-1, is GAGVSQSPRYKVTKRGQDVALRCDPISGHVSLYWYRQALGQGPEFLTYFNYEAQQDKSGLPNDRFSAERPEGSISTLTIQRTEQRDSAMYRCASSLQENTEAFFGQGTRLTVV.

The chain combines TRBV16 with TRBJ2-3, with 9 bases identical to TRBD1. The V gene's germline CDR1 is KGHSY and CDR2 FQNENV. V lost 0 bases, J lost 7 bases, and 5 bases stayed unmatched. This CDR3 has 15 residues. The CDR3 spells CASSQSGTGYYTQYF. CDR3 DNA: TGTGCCAGCAGCCAATCCGGGACAGGGTATTATACGCAGTATTTT.

The chain is built from TRBV4-1 and TRBJ2-7; 10 bases map to TRBD2. This CDR3 comprises 17 residues. CDR1 and CDR2 (germline): MGHRA, YSYEKL. With V trimmed by 0 bases and J by 1 base, 6 bases remained unmatched. This chain's CDR3 is CASSQEYLAGESYEQYF. The CDR3, as DNA: TGCGCCAGCAGCCAAGAGTACCTAGCGGGAGAATCCTACGAGCAGTACTTC.

The chain is built from TRBV5-1 and TRBJ1-4, with D tentatively TRBD1 (6 bases). The CDR3 is 13 amino acids. V dropped 5 bases and J dropped 6 bases, with 11 bases sitting between them. Looked up from germline, CDR1 is SGHRS and CDR2 is YFSETQ. For the CDR3, the DNA is TGCGCCAGCAGTTCGGGGGGCGATGAAAAACTGTTTTTT. Translation gives CASSSGGDEKLFF.

This chain uses TRBV27 with TRBJ2-5, with TRBD2 as a possible D gene (6 bases). Between the trimmed V and J ends, which lost 2 bases and 2 bases, there was a span of 12 bases. Germline CDR1 reads MNHEY; CDR2 reads SMNVEV (reference sequence). The CDR3 runs to 15 residues. CDR3 region: CASSLVAGTQETQYF. In nucleotides, the CDR3 is TGTGCCAGCAGTTTAGTGGCGGGGACTCAAGAGACCCAGTACTTC.

This chain joins TRBV7-7 and TRBJ2-2; D perhaps matches TRBD2 (6 bases). Germline CDR1 reads SSHAT; CDR2 reads FNYEAQ (reference sequence). Trimming left V 5 bases short and J 0 bases short, with 10 bases between. This CDR3 has 15 residues. In DNA form, the CDR3 reads TGTGCCAGCAGCAAGACTAGGTCGAACACCGGGGAGCTGTTTTTT. Its translation is CASSKTRSNTGELFF.

The rearrangement uses TRBV5-1 and TRBJ2-5; D might be TRBD2 (5 bases). The DNA end lines up better with TRBJ2-7; the J call may be wrong. Germline V gene data show CDR1 as SGHRS and CDR2 as YFSETQ. This CDR3 has 15 residues. This chain's CDR3 is CASSLDVGRTSEQYF. The CDR3 DNA follows: TGCGCCAGCAGCTTGGATGTCGGCAGGACTTCCGAGCAGTACTTC.

V gene TRBV10-2 combines with J gene TRBJ2-5; D is perhaps TRBD1 (5 bases). The germline gives CDR1 WSHSY, CDR2 SAAADI. Trimming pared 5 bases from V and 5 bases from J, leaving 9 bases between. The CDR3 contains 12 residues. In nucleotides, the CDR3 is TGCGCCAGCAGTTGGGGCGCGGAGACCCAGTACTTC. Translation: CASSWGAETQYF.

The J gene is TRBJ2-1, the V gene TRBV7-3; 16 nucleotides line up with TRBD2. The CDR3 sequence is 19 residues long. Germline CDR1 is SGHTA and CDR2 is FQGTGA. The V and J ends lost 0 bases and 0 bases, in that order; junction bases with no gene match: 2. In DNA form, the CDR3 reads TGTGCCAGCAGCTTAACGGGACTAGCGGGGGGGAGCTCCTACAATGAGCAGTTCTTC. Translated: CASSLTGLAGGSSYNEQFF.

The J gene is TRBJ1-2, the V gene TRBV28, with 9 bases that match TRBD1. V lost 2 bases, J lost 8 bases, and 9 bases stayed unmatched. Germline loops: CDR1 MDHEN, CDR2 SYDVKM. The CDR3 runs 15 residues. The CDR3 sequence is CASSLVVQGAEGYTF. CDR3 sequence (DNA): TGTGCCAGCAGTTTAGTAGTACAGGGGGCTGAGGGCTACACCTTC.

The sample holds a few counts of this clone. The CDR3 nucleotides read TGTGCCAGCACTAAATCTCAGGGGAGCCGCACAGATACGCAGTATTTT. It encodes CASTKSQGSRTDTQYF. The rearrangement joins TRBV25-1 to TRBJ2-3, with a possible D match to TRBD1 (6 bases). The V end was cut by 7 bases, the J end by 1 base, with 18 bases between. Germline values: CDR1 MGHDK, CDR2 SYGVNS. CDR3 length equals 16 residues. The entire variable domain, with the rest obtained from reference TRBV25-1 and TRBJ2-3, is as follows: EADIYQTPRYLVIGTGKKITLECSQTMGHDKMYWYQQDPGMELHLIHYSYGVNSTEKGDLSSESTVSRIRTEHFPLTLESARPSHTSQYLCASTKSQGSRTDTQYFGPGTRLTVL.